These 15 T cell receptor beta chains came from one sample sequenced in a study of blood T cell repertoires in COVID-19. TCRdb's copy holds only in-frame clones and misses some; the assay was immunoSEQ multiplex PCR. Of roughly 200,000 clones listed, around 88% are singletons. Sequencing was done on a sample of PBMCs or T cells enriched from blood (not recorded which). The source of these receptors is a woman aged 25-40 years who had been exposed to COVID-19.

CDR3 sequence reads: CASSQWGQDIQYF. The CDR3 coding sequence is TGTGCCAGCAGCCAGTGGGGGCAAGACATTCAGTACTTC. This rearrangement joins TRBV3-1 (or the pseudogene TRBV3-2) to TRBJ2-4, with D tentatively TRBD1 (6 bases). Trimming removed 3 bases from V and 8 bases from J, with 11 bases in between. The CDR3 has 13 amino acids. CDR1 is LGHDT and CDR2 is YNNKEL in the germline V gene (reference sequence).

The chain recombines TRBV2 with TRBJ1-2; perhaps TRBD1 as D (6 bases). This CDR3 is built from 12 residues. The V gene's germline CDR1 is SNHLY and CDR2 FYNNEI. The ends were cut back, 4 bases at V and 8 bases at J, with 11 bases in the middle. DNA of the CDR3: TGTGCCAGCAGTGGGTACAGGGACGGCTACACCTTC. Translating it yields CASSGYRDGYTF.

The V call is TRBV29-1, the J call TRBJ1-1; D not certain. V was trimmed by 3 bases and J by 2 bases, leaving 19 bases between them. Germline CDR1 and CDR2: SQVTM and ANQGSEA. This CDR3 contains 16 residues. The CDR3 spells CSVDPARAPGNTEAFF. The CDR3 nucleotides read TGCAGCGTTGATCCTGCCCGGGCCCCGGGAAACACTGAAGCTTTCTTT.

This clone was detected once. The chain employs TRBV6-5 and TRBJ1-1, with D possibly TRBD1 on 5 matching bases. This CDR3 is 14 amino acids long. Germline V lookup: CDR1 MNHEY, CDR2 SVGAGI. The germline V and J ends were trimmed by 2 bases and 0 bases, with 7 bases remaining between them. CDR3 in amino acids: CASSYRGLNTEAFF. CDR3 bases: TGTGCCAGCAGTTACAGGGGATTGAACACTGAAGCTTTCTTT.

Here the CDR3 reads CASSSGTATEAFF. The CDR3 DNA reads TGCGCCAGCAGCTCCGGGACAGCCACTGAAGCTTTCTTT. The chain joins TRBV10-1 to TRBJ1-1; 7 nucleotides line up with TRBD1. The V gene's germline CDR1 is WNHNN and CDR2 SYGVQD (reference sequence). This CDR3 region has 13 residues. Trimming took 6 bases from V and 4 from J; bases not matched to a gene: 5.

This clone has only one observation. This chain links TRBV6-1 with TRBJ1-2; TRBD1 is a possible D gene (5 bases). With 4 bases removed from V and 2 bases from J, the gap between germline ends came to 26 bases. Germline V gene lookup returns CDR1 MNHNS and CDR2 SASEGT. CDR3 length: 19 residues. As DNA, the CDR3 is TGTGCCAGCAGTGCCCCCCTTGGGATCTTAAAAAGGACAAACTATGGCTACACCTTC. As protein: CASSAPLGILKRTNYGYTF.

CDR3 DNA: TGCGCCAGCAGCATGGACAGGGGGCTCGCTGAAGCTTTCTTT. Its translation is CASSMDRGLAEAFF. The chain couples TRBV5-1 to TRBJ1-1, with 11 bases lining up with TRBD1. Trimming cost V 4 bases and J 6 bases; bases outside gene matches: 5. The V gene's germline CDR1 is SGHRS and CDR2 YFSETQ. CDR3 length: 14 amino acids.

The chain has TRBV25-1 and TRBJ1-2, with 10 bases matching TRBD1. V lost 1 base, J lost 4 bases, and 9 bases stayed unmatched. The germline gives CDR1 MGHDK, CDR2 SYGVNS. CDR3 size: 17 residues. CDR3 in amino acids: CASSESGDRGHLYGYTF. The CDR3 coding sequence is TGTGCCAGCAGTGAATCAGGGGACAGGGGTCACCTCTATGGCTACACCTTC.

This rearrangement joins TRBV5-1 to TRBJ1-1, with TRBD1 matching 8 bases. Germline CDR1 reads SGHRS; CDR2 reads YFSETQ. With 4 bases clipped from V and 1 base from J, the junction kept 6 bases outside the gene matches. This CDR3 region has 15 residues. In DNA, the CDR3 is TGCGCCAGCAGCGCCCTGACAGGGGAGAACACTGAAGCTTTCTTT. Translation gives CASSALTGENTEAFF.

In this sample, this clone turned up once. The rearrangement links TRBV20-1 to TRBJ2-1; 10 bases agree with TRBD2. The CDR3 consists of 17 residues. V trimming: 3 bases; J trimming: 7 bases; junction bases outside the gene matches: 15. Germline CDR1 is DFQATT and CDR2 is SNEGSKA (reference sequence). CDR3 DNA sequence: TGCAGTGCTAGTACAACTAGCGGGGAACGGATACGGAATGAGCAGTTCTTC. This translates into CSASTTSGERIRNEQFF.

The gene calls are TRBV5-1 and TRBJ1-5; no clear D gene. Trimming took 0 bases from V and 0 from J, leaving 7 bases between them. Germline V gene data show CDR1 as SGHRS and CDR2 as YFSETQ. The length of the CDR3 is 15 residues. CDR3 in amino acids: CASSLDGDSNQPQHF. The CDR3 region has the DNA TGCGCCAGCAGCTTGGACGGGGATAGCAATCAGCCCCAGCATTTT.

This clone has a handful of counts. The chain uses TRBV19 and TRBJ1-1; D remains unclear. CDR1 is LNHDA, CDR2 SQIVND, per germline (reference sequence). Trimming took 3 bases from V and 8 from J, leaving 13 bases between them. There are 13 residues in the CDR3. DNA of the CDR3: TGTGCCAGTAGTATTTATGCGGGTAAAGAAGCTTTCTTT. It translates to CASSIYAGKEAFF.

The chain uses TRBV6-5 and TRBJ1-2; a possible D gene is TRBD1 (5 bases). V was shortened by 7 bases and J by 4 bases, with 13 bases between the two germline ends. In germline, CDR1 is MNHEY, CDR2 SVGAGI. The CDR3 totals 13 residues. CDR3 protein: CASKSRVSYGYTF. The DNA of the CDR3 is TGTGCCAGCAAAAGCAGGGTATCCTATGGCTACACCTTC.

The V and J genes are TRBV12-5 and TRBJ1-3; D gene uncertain. Trimming shortened V by 5 bases and J by 0 bases, and 14 bases separated the two germline ends. Germline loops: CDR1 LGHNT, CDR2 FRNRAP. This CDR3 comprises 16 residues. The CDR3 spells CASGNKRGISGNTIYF. CDR3 DNA: TGTGCTAGTGGTAACAAACGCGGGATCTCTGGAAACACCATATATTTT.

The gene calls are TRBV5-1 and TRBJ2-7; weak D call: TRBD2 (5 bases). Germline V gives CDR1 SGHRS, CDR2 YFSETQ. Trimming took off 0 bases at V and 5 bases at J, with 12 bases between the two ends. CDR3 size: 14 residues. The CDR3 DNA follows: TGCGCCAGCAGCTTGGTTGGGGAGCGGAACGAGCAGTACTTC. Translated: CASSLVGERNEQYF.